This TCR beta chain was recovered during a study of blood T cell repertoires in COVID-19 (dated by TCRdb to about 2020). As for the study more broadly: Samples from collaborators originated in the United States, Italy and Spain and spanned both the acute and convalescent phases of COVID-19. Sample metadata almost always included a de-identified subject ID, COVID-19 status, age in years and sex. Samples came from the ongoing ImmuneRACE study (first 160 participants) plus 1,254 subjects from 6 global collaborators. The material from the prospective study consisted of cDNA or gDNA derived from T cells, B-cell-depleted T cells, or PBMCs. A freely available public database, intended as a resource for researchers studying the immune response to SARS-CoV-2, is where the repertoires were released. The dataset comprised deeply sampled blood TCRbeta repertoires from subjects exposed to, actively infected with, or recovered from COVID-19. Where available, HLA class I and class II types were taken from metadata supplied by the sample provider and were not determined by assay-based typing. General findings and caveats noted by the study authors: The quantity of clinical and demographic metadata differed by source and by participant and was supplied without curation.

For this clone: Its antigen is unknown. Base qualities are not recorded, but no much larger clone differs from it by a single base.

CDR1 and CDR2 (SEHNR, FQNEAQ) derive from the germline V gene (reference sequence). V gives up 4 bases and J gives up 1 base, and the segment between their germline ends measures 13 bases. The CDR3 numbers 15 residues from cysteine through phenylalanine. Here the CDR3 DNA is all that survives: 45 bases in frame from base 1. TCRbeta CDR3 regions were amplified from genomic DNA using the immunoSEQ Assay, a bias-controlled multiplex PCR. Processing in the source paper ran as follows. The number of nucleated cells in each sample was estimated from the amplification of reference gene primers within the assay. To quantify the absolute abundance of each unique TCRbeta CDR3 rearrangement, sequence reads were collapsed and filtered. Productive Simpson clonality was computed per sample as the square root of Simpson's diversity index over productive rearrangements. TCRdb limited this immuneACCESS table to in-frame rearrangements with V and J called. A share of clones is missing; checked studies link under half to unresolved V genes, and the rest is unexplained. V, J and clone size are those of that table, while D and trimming were read from the DNA. The table for this sample lists 35,000 to 50,000 clones; about four fifths of them were counted only once. Clones ranked in the top ten supply over 5% of the sample.

Each collaborating institution followed its own protocols to collect whole blood in K2EDTA tubes. For TCRbeta analysis, collaborators shipped samples in one of three forms: frozen whole blood, isolated PBMCs, or DNA extracted from either of those sample types. The chain links TRBV7-9 with TRBJ1-1, with a tentative D gene TRBD1 over 6 matching bases. The sample comprised peripheral blood. This receptor was taken from a woman of 80 years or more with acute or convalescent COVID-19. CDR3 reads: CASSYRDTSNTEAFF. The DNA sequence follows: TGTGCCAGCAGCTACCGGGACACTTCGAACACTGAAGCTTTCTTT.